This TCR beta chain was captured in a study of regulatory T cells in long-lasting Graves disease. Time point described: newly diagnosed GD, antithyroid drugs for less than 3 months. The TCR library used RNA extracted from PBMCs. The TCR beta library used iRepertoire HTBI primers with Arm-PCR amplification of CDR3. TCRdb processed the multiplex PCR reads anew with MiXCR; each CDR3 protein has one entry. The table records 500,000 or so distinct CDR3 sequences, around 13% of them present only once. The germline CDR1 and CDR2 sequences are SGDLS and YYNGEE. With V trimmed by 0 bases and J by 5 bases, 6 bases remained unmatched. The CDR3 runs to 17 residues. These same data were also listed under a study on T cells in Graves' hyperthyroidism and ophthalmopathy.

The TCR was taken from a woman aged 45-65 years with Graves disease. The chain uses TRBV9 and TRBJ2-5, with TRBD2 matching over 14 bases. The material sequenced was peripheral blood mononuclear cells (PBMCs), taken at new diagnosis, from a patient treated with antithyroid drugs. The CDR3 region is CASSVGGLAGAGETQYF. CDR3 coding DNA: TGTGCCAGCAGCGTAGGGGGACTAGCGGGAGCAGGGGAGACCCAGTACTTC.